The clone carrying this T cell receptor beta chain has a handful of counts. TCRdb re-analysed the 5' RACE reads in MiXCR, keeping a single row per CDR3 protein. The sample records around 60,000 distinct CDR3 sequences, 13% being singletons. This record comes from a study of early T cells in non-severe SARS-CoV-2 infection. V was pared by 9 bases and J by 2 bases, with 5 bases of the junction left unmatched. CDR3 length: 13 residues. CDR1 and CDR2 from the germline V gene are SEHNR and FQNEAQ (reference sequence). Sequences were obtained from whole blood. This TCR came from an adult who was a healthcare worker with PCR-confirmed SARS-CoV-2 infection or an uninfected control (not recorded which). The chain employs TRBV7-9 and TRBJ2-3; 7 nucleotides match TRBD1. The CDR3 spells CASSTGITDTQYF. CDR3 nucleotides: TGTGCCAGTTCGACAGGGATCACAGATACGCAGTATTTT.